This TCR beta chain came from a study of blood T cell repertoires in COVID-19. In the original analysis: Cell counts per sample came from amplifying reference gene primers. The repertoire was sequenced with immunoSEQ multiplex PCR; TCRdb's copy has only in-frame clones and lacks some. V and J calls and clone size are as listed in that table; D and trimming were resolved from the DNA. There are about 240,000 clones in the sample; roughly 86% occur only once, and approximately 3.5% lies in the top ten. The V gene lost 3 bases and the J gene lost 0 bases, with 16 bases spanning the gap. Germline V CDR1 and CDR2: SGDLS, YYNGEE. The CDR3 totals 17 residues.

This clonotype originated in a woman in her thirties or forties with acute COVID-19. Input material: PBMCs or T cells enriched from blood (not recorded which). The rearrangement links TRBV9 to TRBJ1-5, with D possibly being TRBD1 (6 bases). The CDR3 loop reads CASSAGPNRDSNQPQHF. CDR3 bases: TGTGCCAGCAGCGCCGGCCCCAACAGGGATAGCAATCAGCCCCAGCATTTT.